Only one count was recorded for the clone carrying this T cell receptor (beta chain). Its antigen is undetermined. An end of the junction does not agree with germline; a read error may underlie this. The entry originates in a study of post-analysis software for immune sequencing data. Study summary: The disease courses covered relapsing-remitting, secondary progressive and progressive-relapsing multiple sclerosis.

Built from TCR beta cDNA, the libraries had unique molecular identifiers in them. MiXCR, applied by TCRdb to the PCR reads, yields one record per CDR3 protein. Counted here are 750,000 to 950,000 distinct CDR3 sequences, around 50% occurring once; the ten biggest clones make up 4.6%. Germline V gene lookup returns CDR1 SGHRS and CDR2 YFSETQ. The CDR3 contains 15 residues. Findings and caveats of the study: The normalized Chao1 diversity of multiple sclerosis patients was significantly lower than that of controls. Samples from a shared batch, those prepared together, strongly co-clustered by F measure. Four or five TRBV segments, including TRBV5-6, TRBV5-1 and TRBV20-1, were more frequent in patients than controls.

The receptor was derived from a girl aged 10 to 17 with multiple sclerosis. The chain couples TRBV5-1 to TRBJ2-4, with TRBD2 matching over 10 bases. The J call may be mistaken, given a closer DNA end match to TRBJ2-7. The sequenced material came from blood. CDR3 sequence: CASSWQLAGTSEQYF. CDR3 in DNA: TGTGCCAGCAGCTGGCAACTAGCGGGAACTAGCGAGCAGTACTTC.